The clone carrying this T cell receptor (beta chain) was observed at least ten times. What it binds is unknown. V was pared by 2 bases and J by 5 bases, with 9 bases between. Germline CDR1 reads PRHDT; CDR2 reads FYEKMQ (reference sequence). This CDR3 has 13 residues. The data derive from a study of regulatory T cells in long-lasting Graves disease. Time point indicated: newly diagnosed GD, antithyroid drugs for less than 3 months. From PBMCs, RNA was extracted and then used to make the TCR library. General study points: Comparison showed that persistent patients shared more public clonotypes (about 3,000) than new patients (966). The study found lower TCR diversity in persistent Graves' patients than in newly diagnosed ones.

Arm-PCR with iRepertoire HTBI primers amplified the CDR3 regions for these TCR beta libraries. TCRdb re-analysed the multiplex PCR reads in MiXCR, keeping a single row per CDR3 protein. The sample holds 410,000 or so distinct CDR3 sequences, 15% seen once. These data also formed part of another study, on T cells in Graves' hyperthyroidism and ophthalmopathy. That source notes: RT-PCR in the first round (using the HTBI primer set) targeted the TCR CDR3.

The clonotype comes from a woman in her 30s with Graves disease. The source was peripheral blood mononuclear cells (PBMCs), collected at new diagnosis, from a patient treated with antithyroid drugs. The chain recombines TRBV13 with TRBJ1-2; tentatively, D is TRBD1 (6 bases). As DNA, the CDR3 is TGTGCCAGCAGCTTACTGGGGACATATGGCTACACCTTC. It codes for CASSLLGTYGYTF.